The source of this T cell receptor beta chain is a study of blood T cell repertoires in COVID-19. About the research overall: In each case, the material was cDNA or gDNA derived from T cells, B-cell-depleted T cells, or PBMCs.

The length of the CDR3 is 14 residues. The V gene's germline CDR1 is SGHTA and CDR2 FQGNSA. V was clipped by 1 base and J by 7 bases, with 8 bases between them. Per the original data handling: Scientists estimated how many nucleated cells there were by amplifying reference gene primers. Sequencing used immunoSEQ multiplex PCR; TCRdb keeps in-frame clones, though not all of them. V and J calls and clone size come straight from that table; D and trimming were deduced from the DNA. The data contain around 220,000 clones, 80% to 90% of them singletons. This clone was recorded a few times. The sequence was obtained from a man aged 18 to 35 with active or convalescent COVID-19. Material for sequencing was peripheral blood. The chain carries TRBV7-2 and TRBJ1-6; tentative D call: TRBD1 (5 bases). CDR3 DNA sequence: TGTGCCAGCAGCTTAGGGACAATGAATTCACCCCTCCACTTT. Residues: CASSLGTMNSPLHF.